This T cell receptor (beta chain) is drawn from a study of shared T cell receptors in the human thymus. TCRdb's copy holds only in-frame clones and misses some; the assay was immunoSEQ multiplex PCR. The repertoire holds 600,000 to 900,000 clones, 80% to 90% seen once, with about 0.0098% in the top ten. This sample also belongs to another study, concerning human thymus T cells. That study reports: Donor material was obtained from healthy Finnish infants undergoing corrective surgery for congenital heart defects. The thymus was resected at corrective cardiac surgery. Thymic and blood repertoires appeared to carry a bias in their V and J gene usage.

Specimen: thymocytes. This TCR came from a girl in the first two years of life with a congenital heart defect.

The CDR3, as DNA: TGTGCCAGCAGCTTGCCAGGCGAAGTGAGCGGGGAGCTGTTTTTT. As protein: CASSLPGEVSGELFF. The genes are TRBV11-2 and TRBJ2-2; D unresolved. Trimming took off 3 bases at V and 7 bases at J, with 15 bases between the two ends. The CDR3 extends over 15 amino acids. Looked up from germline, CDR1 is SGHAT and CDR2 is FQNNGV.